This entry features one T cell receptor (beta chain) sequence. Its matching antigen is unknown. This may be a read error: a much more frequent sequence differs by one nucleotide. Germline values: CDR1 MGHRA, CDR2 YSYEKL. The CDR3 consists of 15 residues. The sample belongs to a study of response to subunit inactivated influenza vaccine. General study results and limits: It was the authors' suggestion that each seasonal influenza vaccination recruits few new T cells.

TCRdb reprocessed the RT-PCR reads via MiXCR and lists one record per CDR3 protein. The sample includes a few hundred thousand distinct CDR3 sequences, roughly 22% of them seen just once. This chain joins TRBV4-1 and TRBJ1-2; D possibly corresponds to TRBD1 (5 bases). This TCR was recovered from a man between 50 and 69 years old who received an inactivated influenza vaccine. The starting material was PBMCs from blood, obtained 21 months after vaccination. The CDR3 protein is CASSHVSGVNYCYTF. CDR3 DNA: TGCGCCAGCAGCCATGTATCGGGGGTTAACTATTGCTACACCTTC.